These 10 T cell receptor beta chains were all obtained from the same sample, sequenced in a study of blood T cells in healthy people across ages. Combining a sample-barcoded 5' primer with a J-beta primer mix, a second PCR ran for 7 to 11 cycles. One entry per CDR3 protein, called by TCRdb with MiXCR from the 5' RACE reads. The sample includes some 850,000 distinct CDR3 sequences, more than 25% of them seen just once. The same specimen was also included in a second study, on T cells of mothers and their children.

Sequences were obtained from blood. These receptors all stem from a boy aged 5-17 years in good health.

This clonotype came up a few times. Relative to the germline gene, one junction end is altered; a read error may explain this. The V and J genes are TRBV7-9 and TRBJ1-4; TRBD1 matches at 7 bases. Germline CDR1 SEHNR, CDR2 FQNEAQ (reference sequence). This CDR3 contains 15 residues. In nucleotides, the CDR3 is TGTGCCAGCAGCCAATGGAGAGGGGGCCATGAAAAACCGTTTTTT. This sequence encodes CASSQWRGGHEKPFF.

This clonotype was observed a handful of times. The chain links TRBV2 to TRBJ2-5; tentatively, D is TRBD2 (5 bases). V shed 6 bases and J shed 1 base, with 12 bases lying between them. CDR1 and CDR2 (germline): SNHLY, FYNNEI. The CDR3 has 14 amino acids. The CDR3 protein is CASSPDYVQETQYF. DNA of the CDR3: TGTGCCAGCAGCCCCGACTACGTCCAAGAGACCCAGTACTTC.

This clonotype was seen more than once but under ten times. The V and J genes are TRBV25-1 and TRBJ1-4, with D uncertain. This CDR3 region has 16 residues. Trimming left V 6 bases short and J 8 bases short, with 22 bases between. CDR1 and CDR2 (germline): MGHDK, SYGVNS. The CDR3: CASSPPGIRRVEKLFF. Here the CDR3 DNA reads TGTGCCAGCAGCCCCCCGGGCATCAGGCGTGTCGAAAAACTGTTTTTT.

The chain recombines TRBV6-1 with TRBJ2-7; TRBD2 might be the D (6 bases). From germline, CDR1 is MNHNS and CDR2 SASEGT. The CDR3 extends over 17 amino acids. V was clipped by 5 bases and J by 2 bases, with 22 bases between them. The CDR3 sequence: CASSPRHSGLGAYEQYF. The DNA of the CDR3 is TGTGCCAGCAGTCCCAGACATAGCGGTCTAGGAGCCTACGAGCAGTACTTC.

The sample holds a few counts of this clonotype. For the CDR3, the DNA is TGTGCCATCAGTGAGCCGGGACAGGGCCGCACAGATACGCAGTATTTT. This codes for CAISEPGQGRTDTQYF. The rearrangement joins TRBV10-3 to TRBJ2-3, with 9 bases that match TRBD1. CDR1 is ENHRY, CDR2 SYGVKD, per germline. The CDR3 runs 16 residues. The ends lost 2 bases at V and 1 base at J; junction bases unmatched: 4.

This clonotype has only a few counts. The chain uses TRBV20-1 and TRBJ2-7, with 7 bases lining up with TRBD1. V shed 1 base, J shed 3 bases, and the junction held 6 bases outside the gene matches. This CDR3 spans 14 amino acids. CDR1 DFQATT and CDR2 SNEGSKA come from the germline V gene (reference sequence). The CDR3 protein is CSARATGEFYEQYF. CDR3 in DNA: TGCAGTGCTAGAGCTACAGGGGAATTCTACGAGCAGTACTTC.

CDR3 DNA sequence: TGTGCCAGCAGAGATCCCGGGACTAGCGGGGGAACAGATACGCAGTATTTT. Translated, it gives CASRDPGTSGGTDTQYF. This chain links TRBV2 with TRBJ2-3, with 14 bases identical to TRBD2. V gave up 6 bases and J gave up 3 bases; unmatched junction bases: 8. CDR1 and CDR2 from the germline V gene are SNHLY and FYNNEI. This CDR3 region has 17 residues.

This clonotype was found a few times. In this CDR3 the conserved last residue, phenylalanine or tryptophan, is missing, so a read error is likely. The CDR3 DNA reads TGTGCCAGCGCCCGGGCGGTGAACACTGAAGCTTTCTCT. Translated: CASARAVNTEAFS. This rearrangement joins TRBV28 to TRBJ1-1, with no clear D. The CDR3 consists of 13 residues. Trimming removed 8 bases at V and 0 bases at J, with 10 bases between. CDR1 is MDHEN and CDR2 is SYDVKM in the germline V gene.

The chain uses TRBV5-6 and TRBJ2-7; TRBD1 is a possible D gene (5 bases). CDR3 length: 14 amino acids. Germline V gives CDR1 SGHDT, CDR2 YYEEEE. Trimming shortened V by 1 base and J by 3 bases, and 11 bases separated the two germline ends. CDR3 loop: CASSLRLQGYEQYF. In DNA form, the CDR3 reads TGTGCCAGCAGCTTGAGGTTGCAGGGCTACGAGCAGTACTTC.

The chain is built from TRBV15 and TRBJ2-5; maybe TRBD2 (5 bases). This CDR3 comprises 13 residues. From germline, CDR1 is LNHNV and CDR2 YYDKDF (reference sequence). Trimming left V 8 bases short and J 5 bases short, with 15 bases between. Here the CDR3 DNA reads TGTGCCACCTCGGGTAATCCGGGGGAGACCCAGTACTTC. Amino acids: CATSGNPGETQYF.